These 8 T cell receptor beta chains came from one sample sequenced in a study of T cells in Graves' hyperthyroidism and ophthalmopathy. Amplification of TCR beta CDR3 regions was performed using RNA transcripts as template. Primed by the HTBI set, a first-round RT-PCR was run on the TCR CDR3. TCRdb re-called the multiplex PCR reads with MiXCR, one entry per CDR3 protein. The sample shows under 700,000 distinct CDR3 sequences, over 15% of them seen only once. The sample taken for sequencing was blood. These receptors originate from a young woman with Graves' hyperthyroidism.

In this sample, this clonotype turned up many times. This chain links TRBV5-1 with TRBJ2-3; 15 nucleotides align to TRBD2. This CDR3 spans 20 amino acids. V was pared by 4 bases and J by 2 bases, with 14 bases of the junction left unmatched. The V gene's germline CDR1 is SGHRS and CDR2 YFSETQ. The CDR3 DNA sequence: TGCGCCAGCAGCACTCAGGGACTAGCGGGAGGACGATCCTCCACAGATACGCAGTATTTT. Residues: CASSTQGLAGGRSSTDTQYF.

The genes are TRBV7-9 and TRBJ2-2, with D possibly matching TRBD2 (6 bases). V lost 1 base, J lost 6 bases, and 18 bases lay in between. The CDR3 is 17 residues long. Germline CDR1 is SEHNR and CDR2 is FQNEAQ (reference sequence). Written as DNA, the CDR3 is TGTGCCAGCAGCTTAGAGGTCGGACCTAGGGAGGCCGGGGAGCTGTTTTTT. It translates to CASSLEVGPREAGELFF.

This clonotype was counted at least ten times. The rearrangement joins TRBV11-3 to TRBJ2-3, with D hard to call. The CDR3 is 13 amino acids. V was pared by 1 base and J by 6 bases, with 8 bases between. Germline CDR1 and CDR2: SGHNT and YENEEA. In DNA form, the CDR3 reads TGTGCCAGCAGCTTAGGGAGTTGGGATACGCAGTATTTT. Its protein is CASSLGSWDTQYF.

This clonotype has only a few counts. A much bigger clone sits one base away, suggesting this may be a read error. The chain has TRBV20-1 and TRBJ2-1, with D maybe TRBD2 (5 bases). The germline CDR1 and CDR2 sequences are DFQATT and SNEGSKA (reference sequence). With 0 bases removed from V and 0 bases from J, the gap between germline ends came to 12 bases. The CDR3 runs to 16 residues. This CDR3 reads CSARDLTTGSYNEQFF. For the CDR3, the DNA is TGCAGTGCTAGAGATCTGACTACGGGCTCCTACAATGAGCAGTTCTTC.

This clonotype has a count of ten or more. The DNA of the CDR3 is TGTGCCAGCAGCTTAGCGTCCAGGGGTGAGGAGACCCAGTACTTC. Translating gives CASSLASRGEETQYF. The chain recombines TRBV7-9 with TRBJ2-5; D is possibly TRBD1 (6 bases). Germline CDR1 is SEHNR and CDR2 is FQNEAQ (reference sequence). V was trimmed by 0 bases and J by 5 bases, leaving 13 bases between them. There are 15 residues in the CDR3.

The chain uses TRBV20-1 and TRBJ2-3, with TRBD2 identical over 12 bases. V was pared by 0 bases and J by 4 bases, with 5 bases of the junction left unmatched. CDR1 is DFQATT and CDR2 is SNEGSKA in the germline V gene (reference sequence). The CDR3 length is 16 residues. The CDR3 nucleotides read TGCAGTGCTAGAGATCTAGCGGGGGGGGGGCCAGATACGCAGTATTTT. Protein product: CSARDLAGGGPDTQYF.

This clonotype was recorded many times. The genes are TRBV20-1 and TRBJ2-7; 7 bases match TRBD2. The CDR3 runs 13 residues. V shed 0 bases, J shed 4 bases, and the junction held 3 bases outside the gene matches. CDR1 and CDR2 from the germline V gene are DFQATT and SNEGSKA (reference sequence). Here the CDR3 reads CSARDTSEYEQYF. The CDR3 nucleotides are TGCAGTGCTAGAGATACTAGCGAGTACGAGCAGTACTTC.

In its sample, this clonotype was seen many times. The rearrangement links TRBV28 to TRBJ2-3, with a tentative D call TRBD2 (5 bases). CDR1 and CDR2 (germline): MDHEN, SYDVKM. This CDR3 has 16 residues. V was shortened by 3 bases and J by 6 bases, with 19 bases between the two germline ends. The CDR3 protein is CASSLRELATGDTQYF. The DNA of the CDR3 is TGTGCCAGCAGTTTGAGGGAATTAGCTACGGGGGATACGCAGTATTTT.